Sequencing of this T cell receptor (beta chain) was carried out in a study of T cell clonotyping in hematopoietic cell transplantation. The overall study: Cytoreduction preceded collection of pretransplant recipient samples.

The time point: recipient sample about 28 days before transplant, after cytoreduction. Findings and limits, study-wide: Few recipient clonotypes overlapped donors; over 95% were de novo at given depth. After transplant, recipient diversity fell while pathologically expanded clonotypes grew through day 180.

Trimming cost V 3 bases and J 3 bases, with 12 bases left between them. This CDR3 has 14 residues. CDR1 is SGHRS and CDR2 is YFSETQ in the germline V gene. Profiled with immunoSEQ multiplex PCR; TCRdb holds only in-frame clones, not every one. The sample has 50,000 or so clones; 82% are singletons. Concerning this clone: Its target is unknown.

Sequenced here: peripheral blood mononuclear cells, sampled before stem cell transplant. The V gene is TRBV5-1, the J gene TRBJ2-5; D might be TRBD1 (6 bases). The clonotype comes from a man between 60 and 70 years old with myelodysplastic syndrome. Some clones in this sample may be carry-over from other donors' samples. CDR3 in DNA: TGCGCCAGCAGCTCGTCCGGGACAAAAGAGACCCAGTACTTC. Its translation is CASSSSGTKETQYF.